The 28 T cell receptor beta chains in this list originate from one sample, sequenced in a study of tumor T cells in aggressive B-cell lymphoma. Profiling relied on immunoSEQ multiplex PCR, and the TCRdb table lists in-frame clones only, not all of them. The repertoire consists of some 5,000 clones, with around 89% occurring once and the leading ten covering approximately 6%. The sample comprised tumor tissue. The receptor set was obtained from an adult with diffuse large B cell lymphoma.

The chain links TRBV9 to TRBJ1-3; D is possibly TRBD1 (6 bases). The ends were cut back, 0 bases at V and 2 bases at J, with 15 bases in the middle. The germline V gene encodes CDR1 SGDLS and CDR2 YYNGEE. The CDR3 runs 17 residues. The CDR3 here is CASSVAPLQGTGNTIYF. The CDR3 DNA is TGTGCCAGCAGCGTAGCCCCCCTTCAGGGGACTGGAAACACCATATATTTT.

V is TRBV5-4 and J is TRBJ2-7; possible D gene TRBD2, 6 bases. Germline CDR1 is SGHNT and CDR2 is YYREEE (reference sequence). V was clipped by 0 bases and J by 6 bases, with 10 bases between them. This CDR3 is 13 amino acids long. The CDR3 here is CASSLERVGEQYF. CDR3 nucleotide sequence: TGTGCCAGCAGCTTGGAGCGGGTCGGCGAGCAGTACTTC.

The rearrangement uses TRBV27 and TRBJ1-1; TRBD1 agrees at 8 bases. The CDR3 is 15 amino acids. V lost 5 bases to trimming and J lost 1 base; unmatched junction nucleotides: 6. Germline V lookup: CDR1 MNHEY, CDR2 SMNVEV (reference sequence). The CDR3: CASSPQGAQNTEAFF. The CDR3 nucleotides read TGTGCCAGCAGTCCGCAGGGGGCTCAGAACACTGAAGCTTTCTTT.

The CDR3 DNA reads as TGTGCCTGGACCACAATGATGGGGCAGGGTTCACCCCTCCACTTT. It yields the protein CAWTTMMGQGSPLHF. The J gene is TRBJ1-6, the V gene TRBV30, with D tentatively TRBD1 (5 bases). Germline CDR1 GTSNPN, CDR2 SVGIG (reference sequence). V was clipped by 4 bases and J by 9 bases, with 19 bases between them. This CDR3 contains 15 residues.

The V call is TRBV14, the J call TRBJ1-6, with 9 bases lining up with TRBD1. CDR3 length: 16 residues. Germline V gene lookup returns CDR1 SGHDN and CDR2 FVKESK. The junction had 11 bases not matched to a gene; V was cut back by 4 bases and J by 10 bases. This CDR3 reads CASSRTGEAMRSPLHF. The DNA for the CDR3 is TGTGCCAGCAGCCGGACAGGGGAAGCAATGAGGTCACCCCTCCACTTT.

This clone occurred a few times. The V and J genes are TRBV19 and TRBJ2-2, with a weak D call TRBD1 (6 bases). Germline V lookup: CDR1 LNHDA, CDR2 SQIVND (reference sequence). Trimming stripped 5 bases from V and 4 bases from J, with 11 bases between. The CDR3 totals 14 residues. The CDR3 DNA reads TGTGCCAGTAGTCCTAGACAGGTCACCGGGGAGCTGTTTTTT. This codes for CASSPRQVTGELFF.

V and J are TRBV28 and TRBJ2-2; D is uncertain. The CDR3 sequence is 12 residues long. V lost 7 bases and J lost 3, with 6 bases in between. In germline, CDR1 is MDHEN, CDR2 SYDVKM. CDR3 DNA sequence: TGTGCCAGCAACCAGGACACCGGGGAGCTGTTTTTT. It is translated as CASNQDTGELFF.

This chain uses TRBV19 with TRBJ2-7, with 8 bases that match TRBD2. The germline gives CDR1 LNHDA, CDR2 SQIVND (reference sequence). V dropped 3 bases and J dropped 5; count of bases not matched to a gene: 6. The CDR3 totals 14 residues. DNA for the CDR3: TGTGCCAGTAGTATTAAAGCGGGGGCCCACGAGCAGTACTTC. Translation gives CASSIKAGAHEQYF.

CDR3 region: CASSLGGGHNEQFF. The CDR3 DNA is TGTGCCAGCTCACTCGGGGGTGGACACAATGAGCAGTTCTTC. This rearrangement joins TRBV18 to TRBJ2-1; D is perhaps TRBD2 (6 bases). This CDR3 comprises 14 residues. In germline, CDR1 is KGHSH, CDR2 LQKENI. V lost 4 bases and J 5 bases, leaving 12 bases between the germline ends. The entire variable domain, with the rest obtained from reference TRBV18 and TRBJ2-1, is as follows: NAGVMQNPRHLVRRRGQEARLRCSPMKGHSHVYWYRQLPEEGLKFMVYLQKENIIDESGMPKERFSAEFPKEGPSILRIQQVVRGDSAAYFCASSLGGGHNEQFFGPGTRLTVL.

This clone was counted once. This rearrangement joins TRBV7-9 to TRBJ1-1, with D perhaps matching TRBD1 (5 bases). The CDR3 runs 13 residues. The germline V gene has CDR1 SEHNR and CDR2 FQNEAQ (reference sequence). The V and J ends lost 7 bases and 6 bases respectively, with 15 bases between them. CDR3 sequence: CASTPEEGPEAFF. The CDR3 bases are TGTGCCAGCACCCCCGAGGAGGGGCCTGAAGCTTTCTTT.

The V and J genes are TRBV11-2 and TRBJ1-1; D call uncertain. This CDR3 is built from 14 residues. V was clipped by 5 bases and J by 6 bases, with 16 bases between them. Germline V gene sequence: CDR1 SGHAT, CDR2 FQNNGV. Here the CDR3 reads CASSPERMSSEAFF. The CDR3 DNA reads as TGTGCCAGCAGCCCAGAGCGTATGAGCTCTGAAGCTTTCTTT.

The chain couples TRBV4-3 to TRBJ2-7; the match to TRBD2 covers 7 bases. This CDR3 is built from 19 residues. Trimming at V came to 3 bases and at J to 0 bases, leaving 17 bases not matched to a gene. Germline values: CDR1 LGHNA, CDR2 YSLEER. The CDR3 region is CASSHALASGPQSSYEQYF. The DNA of the CDR3 is TGCGCCAGCAGCCACGCACTAGCGTCGGGCCCGCAAAGCTCCTACGAGCAGTACTTC.

This rearrangement joins TRBV16 to TRBJ2-7; D uncertain. This CDR3 contains 13 residues. Trimming shortened V by 0 bases and J by 3 bases, and 6 bases separated the two germline ends. Germline V gene data show CDR1 as KGHSY and CDR2 as FQNENV. CDR3 sequence (DNA): TGTGCCAGCAGCCAATCGGTCGGCTACGAGCAGTACTTC. Amino acids: CASSQSVGYEQYF.

This clone is a singleton in its sample. The V gene is TRBV7-9, the J gene TRBJ1-1, with D perhaps matching TRBD1 (6 bases). Between the trimmed V and J ends, which lost 3 bases and 8 bases, there was a span of 10 bases. The CDR3 is made up of 12 amino acids. Germline V lookup: CDR1 SEHNR, CDR2 FQNEAQ (reference sequence). CDR3: CASSFVQGEAFF. The CDR3 DNA sequence: TGTGCCAGCAGCTTCGTACAGGGAGAAGCTTTCTTT.

This clone was seen more than once but under ten times. V gene TRBV5-6 combines with J gene TRBJ1-1, with D possibly TRBD1 on 6 matching bases. V lost 2 bases and J lost 1, with 12 bases in between. The V gene's germline CDR1 is SGHDT and CDR2 YYEEEE. The CDR3 sequence is 15 residues long. CDR3 amino acids: CASSFQGWSNTEAFF. The DNA for the CDR3 is TGTGCCAGCAGCTTTCAGGGGTGGTCGAACACTGAAGCTTTCTTT.

The chain employs TRBV18 and TRBJ1-4; D unresolved. The CDR3 contains 15 residues. V lost 2 bases and J 6 bases, leaving 13 bases between the germline ends. Germline CDR1 reads KGHSH; CDR2 reads LQKENI. CDR3 loop: CASSPSKSIHEKLFF. The CDR3 DNA reads TGTGCCAGCTCACCATCGAAGAGCATCCATGAAAAACTGTTTTTT.

The chain uses TRBV7-3 and TRBJ2-3, with a tentative D call TRBD1 (6 bases). V shed 1 base and J shed 4 bases, with 12 bases lying between them. From germline, CDR1 is SGHTA and CDR2 FQGTGA. This CDR3 comprises 15 residues. CDR3 residues: CASSLIGGLADTQYF. For the CDR3, the DNA is TGTGCCAGCAGCTTAATTGGGGGCCTGGCAGATACGCAGTATTTT. Full variable domain (outside the CDR3, taken from reference TRBV7-3 and TRBJ2-3): GAGVSQTPSNKVTEKGKYVELRCDPISGHTALYWYRQSLGQGPEFLIYFQGTGAADDSGLPNDRFFAVRPEGSVSTLKIQRTERGDSAVYLCASSLIGGLADTQYFGPGTRLTVL.

The CDR3 bases are TGTGCCTGGAGTGTACAGGGGGTATGGGAAAAACTGTTTTTT. It translates to CAWSVQGVWEKLFF. This chain connects TRBV30 to TRBJ1-4, with 8 bases matching TRBD1. CDR1 is GTSNPN, CDR2 SVGIG, per germline (reference sequence). CDR3 length: 14 amino acids. After removal of 0 bases from V and 8 bases from J, the junction contained 5 bases not matched to a gene. Full variable domain (remainder filled in from reference TRBV30 and TRBJ1-4): SQTIHQWPATLVQPVGSPLSLECTVEGTSNPNLYWYRQAAGRGLQLLFYSVGIGQISSEVPQNLSASRPQDRQFILSSKKLLLSDSGFYLCAWSVQGVWEKLFFGSGTQLSVL.

This chain connects TRBV4-2 to TRBJ2-7; D perhaps matches TRBD1 (5 bases). CDR3 length: 13 amino acids. Trimming took 0 bases from V and 6 from J, leaving 9 bases between them. Germline V gives CDR1 LGHNA, CDR2 YNFKEQ. The CDR3 DNA is TGTGCCAGCAGCCAAGATCGACAGAGCGAGCAGTACTTC. It translates to CASSQDRQSEQYF.

The CDR3 DNA is TGTGCCAGCAGTTCGGGACAGGGGAGGGGGGAGCAGTACTTC. Its translation is CASSSGQGRGEQYF. The gene calls are TRBV13 and TRBJ2-7; 10 bases agree with TRBD1. The CDR3 runs 14 residues. Looked up from germline, CDR1 is PRHDT and CDR2 is FYEKMQ (reference sequence). V lost 6 bases to trimming and J lost 7 bases; unmatched junction nucleotides: 9.

The rearrangement joins TRBV18 to TRBJ2-7; 9 nucleotides agree with TRBD1. Germline loops: CDR1 KGHSH, CDR2 LQKENI. The CDR3 is made up of 15 amino acids. V dropped 3 bases and J dropped 2; count of bases not matched to a gene: 5. In DNA form, the CDR3 reads TGTGCCAGCTCACCGAGTCGGACAGGGGCCTACGAGCAGTACTTC. It codes for CASSPSRTGAYEQYF.

The chain couples TRBV18 to TRBJ1-1; D gene ambiguous. Trimming shortened V by 3 bases and J by 1 base, and 6 bases separated the two germline ends. This CDR3 region has 13 residues. From germline, CDR1 is KGHSH and CDR2 LQKENI. This CDR3 reads CASSPIRNTEAFF. The DNA for the CDR3 is TGTGCCAGCTCACCGATTAGGAACACTGAAGCTTTCTTT.

This clone was seen only a few times. Other DNA variants within this sample encode the same CDR3. The V call is TRBV7-9, the J call TRBJ1-2; 8 bases fit TRBD1. Germline CDR1 reads SEHNR; CDR2 reads FQNEAQ (reference sequence). Unmatched junction bases numbered 9, after V lost 6 bases and J lost 6 bases. This CDR3 spans 14 amino acids. The CDR3 region is CASSRLTGENGYTF. CDR3 coding DNA: TGTGCCAGCAGTCGCCTGACAGGGGAGAATGGCTACACCTTC. Supplemented by reference TRBV7-9 and TRBJ1-2, the full variable domain reads DTGVSQNPRHKITKRGQNVTFRCDPISEHNRLYWYRQTLGQGPEFLTYFQNEAQLEKSRLLSDRFSAERPKGSFSTLEIQRTEQGDSAMYLCASSRLTGENGYTFGSGTRLTVV.

The V gene is TRBV5-4, the J gene TRBJ1-2; 8 nucleotides align to TRBD1. The CDR3 consists of 14 residues. In germline, CDR1 is SGHNT, CDR2 YYREEE (reference sequence). Losses at the gene ends were 1 base for V and 7 bases for J; bases not matched to a gene: 6. The CDR3 DNA reads as TGTGCCAGCAGCTTGTGGCAGGGGGCAAGTGGCTACACCTTC. This sequence encodes CASSLWQGASGYTF.

The CDR3 is CASSFEASYEQYF. The DNA of the CDR3 is TGTGCCAGCAGCTTCGAGGCCTCCTACGAGCAGTACTTC. The rearrangement joins TRBV5-4 to TRBJ2-7; D remains ambiguous. The ends were cut back, 2 bases at V and 0 bases at J, with 6 bases in the middle. In germline, CDR1 is SGHNT, CDR2 YYREEE (reference sequence). This CDR3 spans 13 amino acids.

The CDR3 region has the DNA TGTGCCAGCAGCCCCTTAGCGGGGGGCAACTACGAGCAGTACTTC. It translates to CASSPLAGGNYEQYF. This chain joins TRBV7-2 and TRBJ2-7, with TRBD2 matching 10 bases. This CDR3 has 15 amino acids. J was trimmed by 3 bases and V by 5 bases; bases with no gene match: 7. Per the germline V gene, CDR1 is SGHTA and CDR2 is FQGNSA.

This clone occurred a few times. The genes are TRBV4-2 and TRBJ2-7; possible D gene TRBD1, 6 bases. V gave up 6 bases and J gave up 5 bases, with 20 bases separating them. This CDR3 region has 15 residues. The germline CDR1 and CDR2 sequences are LGHNA and YNFKEQ. The CDR3 coding sequence is TGTGCCAGCAGTCCCAGGACAGTGGGATTCGACGAGCAGTACTTC. Translating gives CASSPRTVGFDEQYF.

This clone was observed a single time. The gene calls are TRBV7-2 and TRBJ2-3; D is undetermined. This CDR3 is built from 12 residues. Trimming took 1 base from V and 5 from J, leaving 4 bases between them. The germline V gene encodes CDR1 SGHTA and CDR2 FQGNSA. CDR3 coding DNA: TGTGCCAGCAGCTTAGATATAGATACGCAGTATTTT. It encodes CASSLDIDTQYF.